This T cell receptor beta chain comes out of a study of blood T cells in healthy people across ages. Study-wide results and limits: Comparison with aged donors showed that long-lived donors had more naive CD4+ cells and higher diversity.

Looked up from germline, CDR1 is SGHTA and CDR2 is FQGNSA. The CDR3 has 16 residues. V lost 0 bases and J 5 bases, leaving 14 bases between the germline ends. Healthy Caucasian individuals from Russia aged about 6 to 90 served as donors. Using a J-beta primer mix together with a sample-barcoded 5' primer, a second PCR was run for roughly 7 to 12 cycles. CDR3-containing paired-end reads numbered at least 3 million in each sample. TCRdb reanalysed the 5' RACE reads using MiXCR and keeps one entry per CDR3 protein. Of about 1.6 million distinct CDR3 sequences listed, roughly 30% are singletons. Remarks on this clonotype: What it binds is not known.

Source material: blood. The V call is TRBV7-2, the J call TRBJ2-1, with D possibly matching TRBD2 (5 bases). The TCR sequence derives from a woman under 40 in good health. Here the CDR3 DNA reads TGTGCCAGCAGCTTAGCGAACGGGGAAGCGAACAATGAGCAGTTCTTC. This sequence encodes CASSLANGEANNEQFF.